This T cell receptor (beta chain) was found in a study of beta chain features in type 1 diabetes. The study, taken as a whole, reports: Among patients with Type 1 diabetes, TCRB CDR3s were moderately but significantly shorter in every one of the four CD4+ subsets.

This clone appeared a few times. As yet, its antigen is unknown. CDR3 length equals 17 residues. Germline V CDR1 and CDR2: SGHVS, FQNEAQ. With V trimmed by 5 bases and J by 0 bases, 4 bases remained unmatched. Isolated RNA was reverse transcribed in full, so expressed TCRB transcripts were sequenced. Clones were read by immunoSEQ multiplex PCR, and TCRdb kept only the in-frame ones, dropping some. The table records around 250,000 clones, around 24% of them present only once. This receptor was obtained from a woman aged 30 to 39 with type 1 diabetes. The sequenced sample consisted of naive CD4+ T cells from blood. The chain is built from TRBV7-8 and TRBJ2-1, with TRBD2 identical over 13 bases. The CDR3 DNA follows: TGTGCCAGCAGCCAGAGGACTAGCGGGAGCTCCTACAATGAGCAGTTCTTC. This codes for CASSQRTSGSSYNEQFF.